The clone carrying this T cell receptor (beta chain) was found a few times. Its specificity is not known. The data belong to a study of T-cell memory formation after mild COVID-19. Barcoded TCR alpha and TCR beta cDNA libraries with UMIs came from 5'RACE using constant-segment primers. TCRdb recomputed calls from the 5' RACE reads with MiXCR, one row per CDR3 protein. The sample includes around 300,000 distinct CDR3 sequences, just under 20% of them seen just once. Germline lookup yields CDR1 LGHNA and CDR2 YSLEER. Trimming removed 1 base at V and 4 bases at J, with 16 bases between. The CDR3 contains 16 residues. Study results and limitations: Memory sampled before infection contained some responding clones, suggesting cross-reactive memory joined.

Sequencing was performed on PBMCs or a T cell subset sorted from them (not recorded which). V gene TRBV4-3 combines with J gene TRBJ1-1, with TRBD1 as a possible D gene (5 bases). This sequence was found in a man aged 18 to 29 who had mild COVID-19 (a few samples of this study predate the infection). Cell type and time point are not known. CDR3 bases: TGCGCCAGCAGCCAAGCGTCCCAAATAGGGGCCACTGAAGCTTTCTTT. Translated: CASSQASQIGATEAFF.